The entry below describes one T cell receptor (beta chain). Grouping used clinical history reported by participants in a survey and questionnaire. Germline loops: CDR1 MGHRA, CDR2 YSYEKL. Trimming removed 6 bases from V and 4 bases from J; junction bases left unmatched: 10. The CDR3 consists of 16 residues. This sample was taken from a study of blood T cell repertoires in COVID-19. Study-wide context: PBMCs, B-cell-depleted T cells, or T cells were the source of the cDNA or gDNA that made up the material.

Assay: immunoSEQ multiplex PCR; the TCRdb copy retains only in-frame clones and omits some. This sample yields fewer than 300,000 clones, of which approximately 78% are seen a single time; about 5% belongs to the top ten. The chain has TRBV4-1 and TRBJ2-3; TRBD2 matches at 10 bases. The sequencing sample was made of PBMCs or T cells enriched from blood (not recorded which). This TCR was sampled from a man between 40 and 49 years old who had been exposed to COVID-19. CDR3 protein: CASRYLVAGGPDTQYF. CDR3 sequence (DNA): TGCGCCAGCAGGTACCTGGTAGCGGGAGGCCCAGATACGCAGTATTTT.